This TCR beta chain originates from a study of human T cells and chemical hapten exposure. MiXCR, run by TCRdb on the RACE reads, gives a single entry per CDR3 protein. The sample holds around 300,000 distinct CDR3 sequences; around 5% are singletons and the top ten take around 8%. Germline V lookup: CDR1 MNHEY, CDR2 SVGEGT. This CDR3 has 15 amino acids. Unmatched junction bases numbered 12, after V lost 7 bases and J lost 4 bases. Described time point: pre-sensitization, week 0. Treatment defined: therapeutic diphenylcyclopropenone sensitization with weekly scalp DPC. The chain couples TRBV6-2 or TRBV6-3 to TRBJ2-7; 8 nucleotides line up with TRBD2. The sequencing used whole blood, collected in connection with sensitization to the hapten diphenylcyclopropenone (DPC). The TCR was taken from a woman under 30 with alopecia areata. Some clones in this sample may be carry-over from other donors' samples. The CDR3 is CASMNPGGGPYEQYF. The CDR3 DNA is TGTGCCAGCATGAACCCTGGCGGGGGGCCGTACGAGCAGTACTTC.